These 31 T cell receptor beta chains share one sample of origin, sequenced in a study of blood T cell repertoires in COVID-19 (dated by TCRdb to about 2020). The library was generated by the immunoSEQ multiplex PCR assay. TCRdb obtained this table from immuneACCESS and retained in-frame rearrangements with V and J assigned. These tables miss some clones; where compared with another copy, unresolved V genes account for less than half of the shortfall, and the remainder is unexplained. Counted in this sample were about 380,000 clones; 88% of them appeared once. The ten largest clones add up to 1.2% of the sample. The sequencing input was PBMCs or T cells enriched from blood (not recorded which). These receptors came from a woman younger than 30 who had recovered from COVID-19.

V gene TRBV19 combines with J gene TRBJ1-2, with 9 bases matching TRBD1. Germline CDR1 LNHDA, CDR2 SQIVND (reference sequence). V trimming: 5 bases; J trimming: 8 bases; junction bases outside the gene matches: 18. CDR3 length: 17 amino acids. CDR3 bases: TGTGCCAGTAGTGCGCGGACCCGGGACAGGGTTATAGGCGGCTACACCTTC. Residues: CASSARTRDRVIGGYTF.

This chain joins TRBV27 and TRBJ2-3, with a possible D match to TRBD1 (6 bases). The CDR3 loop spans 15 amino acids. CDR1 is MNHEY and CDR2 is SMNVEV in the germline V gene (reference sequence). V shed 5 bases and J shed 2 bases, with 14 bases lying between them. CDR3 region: CASSHLQGYTDTQYF. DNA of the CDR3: TGTGCCAGCAGTCACCTACAGGGTTACACAGATACGCAGTATTTT.

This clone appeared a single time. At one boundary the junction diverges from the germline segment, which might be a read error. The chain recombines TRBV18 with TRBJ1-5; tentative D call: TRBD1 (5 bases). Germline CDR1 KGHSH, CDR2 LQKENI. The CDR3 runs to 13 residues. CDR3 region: CASSPAGNPPQHF. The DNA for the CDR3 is TGTGCCAGCTCACCGGCAGGGAATCCGCCCCAGCATTTT.

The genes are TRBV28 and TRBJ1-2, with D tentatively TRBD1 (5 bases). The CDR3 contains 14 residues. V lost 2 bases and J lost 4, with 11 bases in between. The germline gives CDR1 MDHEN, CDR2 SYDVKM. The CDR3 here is CASSLGAGGYGYTF. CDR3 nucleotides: TGTGCCAGCAGTTTAGGGGCAGGCGGCTATGGCTACACCTTC.

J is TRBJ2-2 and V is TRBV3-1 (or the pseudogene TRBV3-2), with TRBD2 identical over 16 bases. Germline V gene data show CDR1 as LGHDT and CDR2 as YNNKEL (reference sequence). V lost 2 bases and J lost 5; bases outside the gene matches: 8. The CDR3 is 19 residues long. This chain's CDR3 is CASSQYPGLAGGITGELFF. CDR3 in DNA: TGTGCCAGCAGCCAATACCCGGGACTAGCGGGGGGGATAACCGGGGAGCTGTTTTTT.

For the CDR3, the DNA is TGTGCCAGCAGCCACAGGACTAGCGGAGAGACCCAGTACTTC. Protein: CASSHRTSGETQYF. The V call is TRBV7-8, the J call TRBJ2-5, with 10 positions matching TRBD2. This CDR3 contains 14 residues. CDR1 and CDR2 (germline): SGHVS, FQNEAQ. Germline trimming cut 5 bases from V and 4 bases from J; bases unmatched to any gene: 4.

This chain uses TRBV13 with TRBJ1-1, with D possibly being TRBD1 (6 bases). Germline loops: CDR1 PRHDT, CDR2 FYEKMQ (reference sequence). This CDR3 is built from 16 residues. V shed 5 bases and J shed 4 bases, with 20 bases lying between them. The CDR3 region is CASSPGGALGGTEAFF. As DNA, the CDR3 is TGTGCCAGCAGCCCTGGGGGGGCCCTCGGGGGCACTGAAGCTTTCTTT.

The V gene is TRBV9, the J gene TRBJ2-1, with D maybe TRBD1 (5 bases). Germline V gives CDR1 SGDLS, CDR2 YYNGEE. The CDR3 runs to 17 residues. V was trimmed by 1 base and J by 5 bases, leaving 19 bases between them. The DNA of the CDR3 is TGTGCCAGCAGCGTATCACGGTGGGTAGGGGTACACAATGAGCAGTTCTTC. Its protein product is CASSVSRWVGVHNEQFF.

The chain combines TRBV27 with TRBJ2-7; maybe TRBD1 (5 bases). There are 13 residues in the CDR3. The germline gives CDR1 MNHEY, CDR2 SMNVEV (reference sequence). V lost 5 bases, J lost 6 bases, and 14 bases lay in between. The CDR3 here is CASSALTVSEQYF. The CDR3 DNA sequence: TGTGCCAGCAGTGCATTGACAGTGAGCGAGCAGTACTTC.

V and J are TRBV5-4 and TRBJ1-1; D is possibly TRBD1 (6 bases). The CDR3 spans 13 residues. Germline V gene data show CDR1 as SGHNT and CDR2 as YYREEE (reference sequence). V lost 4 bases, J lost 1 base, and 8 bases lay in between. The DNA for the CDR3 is TGTGCCAGCAGCACGACAGGGAACACTGAAGCTTTCTTT. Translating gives CASSTTGNTEAFF.

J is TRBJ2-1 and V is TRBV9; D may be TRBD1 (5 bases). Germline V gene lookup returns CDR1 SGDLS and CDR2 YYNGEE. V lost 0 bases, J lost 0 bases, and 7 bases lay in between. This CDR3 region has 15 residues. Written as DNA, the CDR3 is TGTGCCAGCAGCGTAGGACAGAGCTCCTACAATGAGCAGTTCTTC. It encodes CASSVGQSSYNEQFF.

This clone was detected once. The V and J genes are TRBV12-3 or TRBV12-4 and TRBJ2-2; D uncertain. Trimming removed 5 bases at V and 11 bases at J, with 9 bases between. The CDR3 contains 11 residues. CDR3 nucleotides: TGTGCCAGCAGTGTATCTATCGAGCTGTTTTTT. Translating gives CASSVSIELFF.

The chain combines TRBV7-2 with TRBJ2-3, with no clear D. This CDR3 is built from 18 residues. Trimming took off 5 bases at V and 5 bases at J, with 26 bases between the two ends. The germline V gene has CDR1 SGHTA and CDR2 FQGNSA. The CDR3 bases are TGTGCCAGCAGCCCAGAGTCGTCCGACTGGTTATTCAGAGATACGCAGTATTTT. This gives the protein CASSPESSDWLFRDTQYF.

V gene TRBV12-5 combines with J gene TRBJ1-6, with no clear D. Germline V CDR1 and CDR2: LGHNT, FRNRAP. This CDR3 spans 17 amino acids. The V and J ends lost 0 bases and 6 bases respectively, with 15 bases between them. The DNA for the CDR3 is TGTGCTAGTGGTTTGGTGCGGCTAAAAGTGGGTAATTCACCCCTCCACTTT. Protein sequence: CASGLVRLKVGNSPLHF.

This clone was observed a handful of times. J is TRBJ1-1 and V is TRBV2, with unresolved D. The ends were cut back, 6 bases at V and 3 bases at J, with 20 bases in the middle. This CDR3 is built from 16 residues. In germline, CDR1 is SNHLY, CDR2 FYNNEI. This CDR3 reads CASSDSAAGSDTEAFF. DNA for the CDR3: TGTGCCAGCAGCGATTCGGCGGCGGGATCAGACACTGAAGCTTTCTTT.

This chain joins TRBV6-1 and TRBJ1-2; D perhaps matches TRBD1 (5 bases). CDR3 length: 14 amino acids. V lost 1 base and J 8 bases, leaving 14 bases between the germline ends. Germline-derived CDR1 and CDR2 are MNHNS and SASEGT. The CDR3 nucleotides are TGTGCCAGCAGTGAAGACCCGATAACAGGAGGCTACACCTTC. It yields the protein CASSEDPITGGYTF.

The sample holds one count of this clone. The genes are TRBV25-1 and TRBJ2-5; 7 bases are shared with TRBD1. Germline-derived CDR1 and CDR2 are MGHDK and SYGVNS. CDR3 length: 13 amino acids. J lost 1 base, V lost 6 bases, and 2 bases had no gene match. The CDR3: CASRGTAQETQYF. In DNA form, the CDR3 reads TGTGCCAGCAGGGGGACAGCCCAAGAGACCCAGTACTTC.

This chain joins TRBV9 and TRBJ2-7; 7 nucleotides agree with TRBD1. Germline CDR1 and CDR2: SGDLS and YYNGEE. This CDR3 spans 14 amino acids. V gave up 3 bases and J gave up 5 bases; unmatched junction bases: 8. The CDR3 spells CASSASLGGDEQYF. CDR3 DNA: TGTGCCAGCAGCGCGAGTTTAGGGGGCGACGAGCAGTACTTC.

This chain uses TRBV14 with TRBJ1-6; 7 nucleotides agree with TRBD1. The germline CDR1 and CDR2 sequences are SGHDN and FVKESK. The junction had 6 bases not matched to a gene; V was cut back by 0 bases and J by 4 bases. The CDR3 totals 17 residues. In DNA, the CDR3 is TGTGCCAGCAGCCAAGAGTTTAAGACAGGGTATAATTCACCCCTCCACTTT. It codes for CASSQEFKTGYNSPLHF.

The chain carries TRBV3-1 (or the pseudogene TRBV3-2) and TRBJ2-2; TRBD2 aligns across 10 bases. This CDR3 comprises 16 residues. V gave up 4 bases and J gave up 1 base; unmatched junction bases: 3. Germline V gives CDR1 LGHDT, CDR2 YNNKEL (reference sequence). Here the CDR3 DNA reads TGTGCCAGCAGCCTTAGCGGGGGGCAGAACACCGGGGAGCTGTTTTTT. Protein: CASSLSGGQNTGELFF.

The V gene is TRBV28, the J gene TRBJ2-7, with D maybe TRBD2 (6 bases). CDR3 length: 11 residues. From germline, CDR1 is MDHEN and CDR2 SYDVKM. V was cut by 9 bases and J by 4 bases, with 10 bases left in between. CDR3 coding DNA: TGTGCCAGTCACGGGAGTTACGAGCAGTACTTC. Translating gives CASHGSYEQYF.

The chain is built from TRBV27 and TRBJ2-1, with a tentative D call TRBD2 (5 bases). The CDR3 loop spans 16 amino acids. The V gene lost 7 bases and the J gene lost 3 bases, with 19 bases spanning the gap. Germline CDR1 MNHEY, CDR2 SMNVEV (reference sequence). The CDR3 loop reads CASNIFGEGHYNEQFF. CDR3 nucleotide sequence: TGTGCCAGCAACATTTTCGGGGAAGGTCACTACAATGAGCAGTTCTTC.

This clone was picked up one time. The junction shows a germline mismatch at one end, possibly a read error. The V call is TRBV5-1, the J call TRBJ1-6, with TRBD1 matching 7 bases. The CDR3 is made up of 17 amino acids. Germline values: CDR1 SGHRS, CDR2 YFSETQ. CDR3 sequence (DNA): TGCGCCAGCAGCCTGGACACAGGGGCCTCCAATAATTCACCCCTCCACTTT. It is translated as CASSLDTGASNNSPLHF.

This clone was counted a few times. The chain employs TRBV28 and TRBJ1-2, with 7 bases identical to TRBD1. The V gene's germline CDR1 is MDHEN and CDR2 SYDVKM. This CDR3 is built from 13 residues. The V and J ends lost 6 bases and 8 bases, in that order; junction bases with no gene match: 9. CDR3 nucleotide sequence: TGTGCCAGCAGCTCGACAGGGAACCCAGGCTACACCTTC. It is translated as CASSSTGNPGYTF.

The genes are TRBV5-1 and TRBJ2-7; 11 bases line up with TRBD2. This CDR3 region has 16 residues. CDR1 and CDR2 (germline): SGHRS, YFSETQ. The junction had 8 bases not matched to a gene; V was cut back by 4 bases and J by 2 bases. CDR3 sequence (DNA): TGCGCCAGCAGCGGGGAACTAGCGGGGGCCACCTACGAGCAGTACTTC. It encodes CASSGELAGATYEQYF.

The CDR3 loop is CASSFSADTQYF. Here the CDR3 DNA reads TGTGCCAGCAGCTTTAGCGCCGATACGCAGTATTTT. V gene TRBV9 combines with J gene TRBJ2-3; a weak D match, TRBD2 (5 bases). The CDR3 has 12 amino acids. The V gene's germline CDR1 is SGDLS and CDR2 YYNGEE. V dropped 4 bases and J dropped 6 bases, with 9 bases sitting between them.

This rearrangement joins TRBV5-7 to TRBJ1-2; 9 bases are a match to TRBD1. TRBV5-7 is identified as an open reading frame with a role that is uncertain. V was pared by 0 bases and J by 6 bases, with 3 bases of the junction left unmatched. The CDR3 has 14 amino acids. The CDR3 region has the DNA TGTGCCAGCAGCTTGGGGACAGGGGAGGATGGCTACACCTTC. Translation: CASSLGTGEDGYTF.

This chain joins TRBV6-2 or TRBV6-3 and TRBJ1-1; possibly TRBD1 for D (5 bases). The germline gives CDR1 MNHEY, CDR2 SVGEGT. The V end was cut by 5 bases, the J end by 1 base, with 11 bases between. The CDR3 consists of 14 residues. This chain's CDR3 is CASSPGGGNTEAFF. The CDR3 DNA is TGTGCCAGCAGTCCCGGGGGGGGGAACACTGAAGCTTTCTTT.

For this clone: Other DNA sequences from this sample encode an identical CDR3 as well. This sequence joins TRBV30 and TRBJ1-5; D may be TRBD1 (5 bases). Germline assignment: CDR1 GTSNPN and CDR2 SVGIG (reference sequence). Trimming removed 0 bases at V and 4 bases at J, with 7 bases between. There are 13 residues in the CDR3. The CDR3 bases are TGTGCCTGGAGTGTACAGGAAAATCAGCCCCAGCATTTT. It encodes CAWSVQENQPQHF.

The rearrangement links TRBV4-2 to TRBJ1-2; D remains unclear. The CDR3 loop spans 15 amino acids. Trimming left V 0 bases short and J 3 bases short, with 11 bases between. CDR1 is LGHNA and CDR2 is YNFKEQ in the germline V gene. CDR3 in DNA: TGTGCCAGCAGCCAAGAAGCGACGTACGACTATGGCTACACCTTC. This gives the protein CASSQEATYDYGYTF.

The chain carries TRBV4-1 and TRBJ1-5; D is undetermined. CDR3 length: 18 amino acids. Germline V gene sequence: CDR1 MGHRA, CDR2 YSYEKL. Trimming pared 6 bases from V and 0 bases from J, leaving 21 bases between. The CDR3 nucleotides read TGCGCCAGCAGACTCGACCCCAACAGCCCTTATAGCAATCAGCCCCAGCATTTT. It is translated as CASRLDPNSPYSNQPQHF.